One and the same sample provided the 21 T cell receptor beta chains below, sequenced in a study of blood T cells in healthy people across ages. Together with a sample-barcoded 5' primer, a J-beta primer mix was included in a second PCR lasting roughly 6 to 12 cycles. MiXCR, run by TCRdb on the 5' RACE reads, gives a single entry per CDR3 protein. The profile shows hundreds of thousands of distinct CDR3 sequences, roughly three fifths of them singletons. The sequenced material came from blood. These receptors all come from a middle-aged man in good health.

V gene TRBV11-1 combines with J gene TRBJ1-1; a weak D match, TRBD1 (5 bases). CDR3 length: 14 residues. From germline, CDR1 is SGHAT and CDR2 FQDESV (reference sequence). Deletions cut 3 bases from V and 4 bases from J, with 12 bases between. In DNA, the CDR3 is TGTGCCAGCAGCTTCCCGGGGCAGGGCACTGAAGCTTTCTTT. As protein: CASSFPGQGTEAFF.

The sample holds a few counts of this clonotype. The chain links TRBV20-1 to TRBJ1-3; no reliable D call. This CDR3 contains 14 residues. V gave up 0 bases and J gave up 3 bases, with 9 bases separating them. Germline loops: CDR1 DFQATT, CDR2 SNEGSKA (reference sequence). CDR3 amino acids: CSARDPFGGNTIYF. CDR3 nucleotides: TGCAGTGCTAGAGATCCCTTTGGTGGAAACACCATATATTTT.

The genes are TRBV6-4 and TRBJ2-3; D might be TRBD2 (6 bases). Between the trimmed V and J ends, which lost 3 bases and 1 base, there was a span of 11 bases. Germline V gene data show CDR1 as MRHNA and CDR2 as SNTAGT. The CDR3 is made up of 15 amino acids. CDR3 sequence reads: CASSDRSGGTDTQYF. The CDR3 DNA follows: TGTGCCAGCAGTGATCGGTCGGGGGGCACAGATACGCAGTATTTT.

The gene calls are TRBV2 and TRBJ1-2; D not certain. The germline gives CDR1 SNHLY, CDR2 FYNNEI. The length of the CDR3 is 14 residues. The V gene lost 7 bases and the J gene lost 4 bases, with 16 bases spanning the gap. CDR3 sequence (DNA): TGTGCCAGCAAACGCCCATCAGAAGCCTATGGCTACACCTTC. It translates to CASKRPSEAYGYTF. The complete variable domain, with remaining parts taken from reference TRBV2 and TRBJ1-2, reads EPEVTQTPSHQVTQMGQEVILRCVPISNHLYFYWYRQILGQKVEFLVSFYNNEISEKSEIFDDQFSVERPDGSNFTLKIRSTKLEDSAMYFCASKRPSEAYGYTFGSGTRLTVV.

This rearrangement joins TRBV6-5 to TRBJ2-1; D is perhaps TRBD2 (5 bases). Trimming took 6 bases from V and 8 from J, leaving 14 bases between them. CDR1 is MNHEY, CDR2 SVGAGI, per germline. The CDR3 has 13 amino acids. This CDR3 reads CASRIRGSYEQFF. CDR3 in DNA: TGTGCCAGCAGGATCCGGGGATCCTATGAGCAGTTCTTC.

This chain joins TRBV20-1 and TRBJ2-1; D ambiguous. Trimming left V 2 bases short and J 7 bases short, with 12 bases between. This CDR3 region has 13 residues. Germline-derived CDR1 and CDR2 are DFQATT and SNEGSKA (reference sequence). CDR3 region: CSARSPPRNEQFF. The CDR3 coding sequence is TGCAGTGCTAGAAGTCCTCCTCGTAATGAGCAGTTCTTC.

CDR3 nucleotides: TGTGCCAGCAGCGCTAGGGATAGCGGGGGAAGCTCCTACAATGAGCAGTTCTTC. It translates to CASSARDSGGSSYNEQFF. V and J are TRBV9 and TRBJ2-1, with 9 bases identical to TRBD2. The CDR3 length is 18 residues. Per the germline V gene, CDR1 is SGDLS and CDR2 is YYNGEE. V lost 3 bases to trimming and J lost 0 bases; unmatched junction nucleotides: 10.

The genes are TRBV9 and TRBJ2-1; TRBD2 matches 11 bases. V was pared by 1 base and J by 2 bases, with 2 bases of the junction left unmatched. Germline V gene sequence: CDR1 SGDLS, CDR2 YYNGEE. The CDR3 spans 16 residues. Written as DNA, the CDR3 is TGTGCCAGCAGCGTACTTAGCGGGGGGGCCTACAATGAGCAGTTCTTC. Encoded protein: CASSVLSGGAYNEQFF. The whole variable domain, remainder taken from reference TRBV9 and TRBJ2-1, is DSGVTQTPKHLITATGQRVTLRCSPRSGDLSVYWYQQSLDQGLQFLIQYYNGEERAKGNILERFSAQQFPDLHSELNLSSLELGDSALYFCASSVLSGGAYNEQFFGPGTRLTVL.

This sequence joins TRBV20-1 and TRBJ2-7; 7 bases fit TRBD2. The CDR3 runs to 14 residues. Germline loops: CDR1 DFQATT, CDR2 SNEGSKA (reference sequence). J gave up 0 bases and V 4 bases, and 6 bases lay outside the gene matches. The CDR3 bases are TGCAGTGCTATTGAGCCTAGCGGCTCCTACGAGCAGTACTTC. Its translation is CSAIEPSGSYEQYF.

The chain links TRBV11-2 to TRBJ2-1, with D perhaps matching TRBD1 (6 bases). The germline V gene has CDR1 SGHAT and CDR2 FQNNGV. The CDR3 loop spans 15 amino acids. The germline V and J ends were trimmed by 5 bases and 6 bases, with 17 bases remaining between them. The CDR3: CASSQLNRVGNEQFF. The CDR3 DNA reads as TGTGCCAGCAGCCAACTCAACAGGGTTGGCAATGAGCAGTTCTTC.

The chain joins TRBV28 to TRBJ2-3, with no clear D. The CDR3 consists of 15 residues. In germline, CDR1 is MDHEN, CDR2 SYDVKM. V lost 5 bases, J lost 0 bases, and 12 bases lay in between. The CDR3 here is CASSPPMESTDTQYF. CDR3 in DNA: TGTGCCAGCAGTCCTCCGATGGAGAGCACAGATACGCAGTATTTT.

On this clonotype: With a much larger clone just one base away, this may be a read error. The chain is built from TRBV28 and TRBJ2-5, with 8 positions matching TRBD1. The assigned J gene may be wrong: the sequence end matches TRBJ2-1 better. Germline loops: CDR1 MDHEN, CDR2 SYDVKM. The CDR3 covers 13 residues. CDR3 nucleotide sequence: TGTGCCAGCAGCGAGACAGGGGTCAAGACCCAGTTCTTC. It encodes CASSETGVKTQFF.

The rearrangement uses TRBV4-1 and TRBJ2-1, with unresolved D. V lost 4 bases and J 10 bases, leaving 11 bases between the germline ends. The germline V gene encodes CDR1 MGHRA and CDR2 YSYEKL. CDR3 length: 12 amino acids. The DNA for the CDR3 is TGCGCCAGCAGCCTCCGGCTTGGGGAGCAGTTCTTC. This codes for CASSLRLGEQFF.

The V and J genes are TRBV27 and TRBJ1-2; 7 bases match TRBD1. Germline lookup yields CDR1 MNHEY and CDR2 SMNVEV (reference sequence). V lost 4 bases, J lost 4 bases, and 12 bases stayed unmatched. This CDR3 comprises 16 residues. The CDR3 DNA follows: TGTGCCAGCAGTTCGTCGCGGGACAGAGTGATCTATGGCTACACCTTC. It is translated as CASSSSRDRVIYGYTF.

This sequence joins TRBV18 and TRBJ1-5, with a possible D match to TRBD1 (5 bases). The CDR3 length is 17 residues. Germline CDR1 KGHSH, CDR2 LQKENI. Trimming cost V 4 bases and J 0 bases, with 16 bases left between them. CDR3 region: CASSLFDSPNSNQPQHF. The CDR3 nucleotides read TGTGCCAGCTCACTATTCGACAGTCCTAATAGCAATCAGCCCCAGCATTTT. The full variable domain, in which reference TRBV18 and TRBJ1-5 provide the parts outside the CDR3, is NAGVMQNPRHLVRRRGQEARLRCSPMKGHSHVYWYRQLPEEGLKFMVYLQKENIIDESGMPKERFSAEFPKEGPSILRIQQVVRGDSAAYFCASSLFDSPNSNQPQHFGDGTRLSIL.

This clonotype was detected only a few times. J is TRBJ2-2 and V is TRBV6-2 or TRBV6-3; TRBD1 or TRBD2 may be the D gene (5 bases each). The V end lost 6 bases, the J end lost 7 bases, and 12 bases lay between the germline ends. The CDR3 length is 13 residues. Germline V gives CDR1 MNHEY, CDR2 SVGEGT. CDR3 DNA: TGTGCCAGCAGGGTGAGGGGCCTCGGGGAGCTGTTTTTT. This gives the protein CASRVRGLGELFF.

The chain joins TRBV7-2 to TRBJ1-6, with TRBD1 matching 8 bases. From germline, CDR1 is SGHTA and CDR2 FQGNSA. The CDR3 spans 14 residues. The V gene end was trimmed by 7 bases and the J gene end by 7 bases; junction bases not matched to a gene: 6. The CDR3 DNA follows: TGTGCCAGCACGAACAGGGGGAGGAATTCACCCCTCCACTTT. It yields the protein CASTNRGRNSPLHF.

The rearrangement uses TRBV20-1 and TRBJ1-4; D is possibly TRBD1 (6 bases). Germline CDR1 reads DFQATT; CDR2 reads SNEGSKA (reference sequence). The V and J ends lost 5 bases and 8 bases respectively, with 12 bases between them. This CDR3 region has 12 residues. The CDR3 loop reads CSAPKGVEKLFF. The CDR3 DNA sequence: TGCAGTGCTCCCAAGGGGGTAGAAAAACTGTTTTTT.

This clonotype was counted at least ten times. J is TRBJ2-7 and V is TRBV5-1, with TRBD1 as a possible D gene (5 bases). Germline CDR1 is SGHRS and CDR2 is YFSETQ. Trimming took 0 bases from V and 4 from J, leaving 8 bases between them. The CDR3 covers 13 residues. CDR3 DNA: TGCGCCAGCAGCTTGGACAGGTGGTACGAGCAGTACTTC. This codes for CASSLDRWYEQYF.

The gene calls are TRBV6-1 and TRBJ2-1; the D is unclear. The V end lost 1 base, the J end lost 5 bases, and 15 bases lay between the germline ends. Germline assignment: CDR1 MNHNS and CDR2 SASEGT. CDR3 length: 16 residues. Written as DNA, the CDR3 is TGTGCCAGCAGTGAAGGGGCGCAGTATAGGGACAATGAGCAGTTCTTC. Protein product: CASSEGAQYRDNEQFF.

This clonotype is a singleton in its sample. In DNA, the CDR3 is TGTGCCAGCAGCTTGTCGGCAGGGAGGGGCAATGAGCAGTTCTTC. As protein: CASSLSAGRGNEQFF. The chain has TRBV11-2 and TRBJ2-1; 7 bases match TRBD2. Germline V gene lookup returns CDR1 SGHAT and CDR2 FQNNGV. This CDR3 has 15 amino acids. After removal of 3 bases from V and 6 bases from J, the junction contained 8 bases not matched to a gene.